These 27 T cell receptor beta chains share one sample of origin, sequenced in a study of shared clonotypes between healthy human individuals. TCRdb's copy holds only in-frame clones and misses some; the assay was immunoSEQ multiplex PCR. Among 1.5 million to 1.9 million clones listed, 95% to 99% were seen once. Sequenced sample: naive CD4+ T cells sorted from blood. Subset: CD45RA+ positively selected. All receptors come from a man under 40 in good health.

The CDR3 sequence is CASSLSGTVSYNEQFF. The CDR3 coding sequence is TGTGCCAGCAGTTTGTCCGGGACTGTATCCTACAATGAGCAGTTCTTC. The gene calls are TRBV7-9 and TRBJ2-1; tentatively, D is TRBD2 (6 bases). This CDR3 is 16 amino acids long. With 6 bases removed from V and 1 base from J, the gap between germline ends came to 16 bases. CDR1 and CDR2 (germline): SEHNR, FQNEAQ (reference sequence).

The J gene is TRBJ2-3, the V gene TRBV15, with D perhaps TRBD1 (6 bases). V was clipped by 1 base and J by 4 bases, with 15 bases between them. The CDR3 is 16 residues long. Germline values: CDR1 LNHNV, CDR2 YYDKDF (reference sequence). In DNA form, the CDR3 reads TGTGCCACCAGCAGAGGGGGGCAGGGTAGGGCAGATACGCAGTATTTT. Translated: CATSRGGQGRADTQYF.

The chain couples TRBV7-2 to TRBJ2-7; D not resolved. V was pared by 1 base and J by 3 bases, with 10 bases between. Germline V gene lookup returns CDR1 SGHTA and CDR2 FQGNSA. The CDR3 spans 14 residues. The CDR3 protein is CASSLEGRIYEQYF. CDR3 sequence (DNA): TGTGCCAGCAGCTTAGAGGGCAGAATCTACGAGCAGTACTTC.

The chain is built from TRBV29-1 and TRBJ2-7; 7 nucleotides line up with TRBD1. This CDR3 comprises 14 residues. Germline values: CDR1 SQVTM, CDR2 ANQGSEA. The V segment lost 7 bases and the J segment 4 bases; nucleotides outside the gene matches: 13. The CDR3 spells CSAPTGTAIYEQYF. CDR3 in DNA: TGCAGCGCCCCCACCGGGACAGCAATATACGAGCAGTACTTC.

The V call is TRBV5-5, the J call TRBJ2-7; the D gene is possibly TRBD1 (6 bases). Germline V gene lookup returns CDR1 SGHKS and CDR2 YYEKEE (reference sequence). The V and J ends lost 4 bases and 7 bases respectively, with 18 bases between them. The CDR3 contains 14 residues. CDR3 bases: TGTGCCAGCAGCCCAGGGGTGGCGCCCCGGGAGCAGTACTTC. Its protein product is CASSPGVAPREQYF.

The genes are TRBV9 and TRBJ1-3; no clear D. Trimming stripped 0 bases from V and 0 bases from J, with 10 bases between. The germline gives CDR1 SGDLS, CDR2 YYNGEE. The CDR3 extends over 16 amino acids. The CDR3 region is CASSVANGVSGNTIYF. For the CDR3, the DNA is TGTGCCAGCAGCGTAGCGAACGGAGTCTCTGGAAACACCATATATTTT. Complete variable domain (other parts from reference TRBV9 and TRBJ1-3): DSGVTQTPKHLITATGQRVTLRCSPRSGDLSVYWYQQSLDQGLQFLIQYYNGEERAKGNILERFSAQQFPDLHSELNLSSLELGDSALYFCASSVANGVSGNTIYFGEGSWLTVV.

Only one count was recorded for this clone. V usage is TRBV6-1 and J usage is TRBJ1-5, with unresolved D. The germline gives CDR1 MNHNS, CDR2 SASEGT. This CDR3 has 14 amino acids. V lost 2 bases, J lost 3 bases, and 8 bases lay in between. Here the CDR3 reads CASSERRVNQPQHF. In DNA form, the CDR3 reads TGTGCCAGCAGTGAACGAAGGGTCAATCAGCCCCAGCATTTT.

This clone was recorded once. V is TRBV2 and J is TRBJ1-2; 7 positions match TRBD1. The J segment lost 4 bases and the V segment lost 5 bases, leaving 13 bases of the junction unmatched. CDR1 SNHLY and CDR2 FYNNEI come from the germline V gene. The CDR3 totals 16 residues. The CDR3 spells CASSRAGQEQSYGYTF. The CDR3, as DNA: TGTGCCAGCAGTAGGGCCGGACAGGAACAAAGCTATGGCTACACCTTC.

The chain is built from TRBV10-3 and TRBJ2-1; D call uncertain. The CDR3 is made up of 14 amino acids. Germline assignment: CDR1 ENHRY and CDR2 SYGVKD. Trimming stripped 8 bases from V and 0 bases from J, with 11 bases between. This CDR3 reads CAIRNVSSYNEQFF. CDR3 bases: TGTGCCATCCGCAATGTGAGCTCCTACAATGAGCAGTTCTTC.

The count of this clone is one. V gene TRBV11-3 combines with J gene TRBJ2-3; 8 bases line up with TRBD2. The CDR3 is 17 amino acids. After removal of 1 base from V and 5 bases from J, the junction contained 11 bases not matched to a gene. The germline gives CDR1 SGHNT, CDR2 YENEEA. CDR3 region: CASSLGAGREARDTQYF. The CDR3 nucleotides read TGTGCCAGCAGCTTAGGGGCGGGGCGGGAGGCGCGAGATACGCAGTATTTT.

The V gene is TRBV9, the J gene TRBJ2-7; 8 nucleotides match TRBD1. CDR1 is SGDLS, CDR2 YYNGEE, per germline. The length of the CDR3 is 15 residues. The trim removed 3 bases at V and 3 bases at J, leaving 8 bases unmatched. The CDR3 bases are TGTGCCAGCAGCGGGCCAACGGACAGGGACTACGAGCAGTACTTC. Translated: CASSGPTDRDYEQYF.

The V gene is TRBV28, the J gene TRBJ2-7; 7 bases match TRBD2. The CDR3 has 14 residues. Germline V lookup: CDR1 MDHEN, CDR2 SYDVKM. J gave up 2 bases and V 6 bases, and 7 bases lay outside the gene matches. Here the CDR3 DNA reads TGTGCCAGCAGATCTAGCGGCTTTCCCTACGAGCAGTACTTC. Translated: CASRSSGFPYEQYF.

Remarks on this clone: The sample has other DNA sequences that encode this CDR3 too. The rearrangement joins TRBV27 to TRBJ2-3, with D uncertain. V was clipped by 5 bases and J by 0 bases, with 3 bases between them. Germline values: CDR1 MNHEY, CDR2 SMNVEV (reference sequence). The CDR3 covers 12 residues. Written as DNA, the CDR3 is TGTGCCAGCAGTAGGAGCACAGATACGCAGTATTTT. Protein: CASSRSTDTQYF.

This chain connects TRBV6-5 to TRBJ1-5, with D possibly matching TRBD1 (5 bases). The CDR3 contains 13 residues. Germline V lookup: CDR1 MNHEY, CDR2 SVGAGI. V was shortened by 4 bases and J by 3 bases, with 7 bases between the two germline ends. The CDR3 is CASSLQANQPQHF. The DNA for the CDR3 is TGTGCCAGCAGTTTACAGGCCAATCAGCCCCAGCATTTT.

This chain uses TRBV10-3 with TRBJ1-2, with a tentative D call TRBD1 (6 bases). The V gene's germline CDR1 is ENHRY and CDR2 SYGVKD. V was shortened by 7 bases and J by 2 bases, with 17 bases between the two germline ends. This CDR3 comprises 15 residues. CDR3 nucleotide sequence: TGTGCCATCACCCCGCGAACAGGGATAAACTATGGCTACACCTTC. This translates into CAITPRTGINYGYTF.

CDR3 nucleotides: TGTGCCACCAGCAGCAGAATAGCGAACTATGGCTACACCTTC. Translating gives CATSSRIANYGYTF. The chain links TRBV15 to TRBJ1-2; D unclear. Germline V gene data show CDR1 as LNHNV and CDR2 as YYDKDF (reference sequence). V shed 3 bases and J shed 2 bases, with 10 bases lying between them. The CDR3 loop spans 14 amino acids. Full variable domain (outside the CDR3, taken from reference TRBV15 and TRBJ1-2): DAMVIQNPRYQVTQFGKPVTLSCSQTLNHNVMYWYQQKSSQAPKLLFHYYDKDFNNEADTPDNFQSRRPNTSFCFLDIRSPGLGDTAMYLCATSSRIANYGYTFGSGTRLTVV.

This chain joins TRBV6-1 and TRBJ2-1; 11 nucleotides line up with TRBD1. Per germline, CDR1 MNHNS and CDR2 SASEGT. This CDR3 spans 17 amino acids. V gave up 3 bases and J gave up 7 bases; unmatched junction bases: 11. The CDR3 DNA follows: TGTGCCAGCAGTGACTTAATCGGGACAGGGGGTTGGAATGAGCAGTTCTTC. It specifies CASSDLIGTGGWNEQFF.

CDR3 loop: CAISEKTSTEAFF. The CDR3, as DNA: TGTGCCATCAGTGAGAAGACTAGCACTGAAGCTTTCTTT. The V gene is TRBV10-3, the J gene TRBJ1-1; D remains unclear. Germline values: CDR1 ENHRY, CDR2 SYGVKD. The CDR3 has 13 amino acids. V lost 2 bases, J lost 4 bases, and 8 bases lay in between.

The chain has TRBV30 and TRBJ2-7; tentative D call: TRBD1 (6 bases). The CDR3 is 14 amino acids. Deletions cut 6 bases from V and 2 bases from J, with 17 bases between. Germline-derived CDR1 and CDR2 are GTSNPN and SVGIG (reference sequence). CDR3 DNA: TGTGCCTGTCACGCCCCGGGACAAGCCTACGAGCAGTACTTC. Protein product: CACHAPGQAYEQYF.

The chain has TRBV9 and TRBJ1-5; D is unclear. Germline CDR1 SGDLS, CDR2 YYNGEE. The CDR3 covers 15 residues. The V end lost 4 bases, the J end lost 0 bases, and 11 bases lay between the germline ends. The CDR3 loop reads CASSPMGYSNQPQHF. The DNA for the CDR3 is TGTGCCAGCAGCCCTATGGGCTATAGCAATCAGCCCCAGCATTTT. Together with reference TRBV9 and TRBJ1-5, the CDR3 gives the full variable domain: DSGVTQTPKHLITATGQRVTLRCSPRSGDLSVYWYQQSLDQGLQFLIQYYNGEERAKGNILERFSAQQFPDLHSELNLSSLELGDSALYFCASSPMGYSNQPQHFGDGTRLSIL.

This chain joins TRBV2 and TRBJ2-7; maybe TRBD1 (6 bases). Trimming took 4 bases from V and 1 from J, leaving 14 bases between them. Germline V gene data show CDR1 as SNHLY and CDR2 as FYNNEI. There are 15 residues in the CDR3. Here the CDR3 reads CASSGLQGLSYEQYF. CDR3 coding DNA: TGTGCCAGCAGTGGTCTACAGGGCCTTTCCTACGAGCAGTACTTC.

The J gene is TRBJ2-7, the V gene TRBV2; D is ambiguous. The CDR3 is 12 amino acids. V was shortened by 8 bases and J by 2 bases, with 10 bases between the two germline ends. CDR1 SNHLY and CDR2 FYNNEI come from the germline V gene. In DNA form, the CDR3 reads TGTGCCAGCGGGTTGGCCACCTACGAGCAGTACTTC. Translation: CASGLATYEQYF.

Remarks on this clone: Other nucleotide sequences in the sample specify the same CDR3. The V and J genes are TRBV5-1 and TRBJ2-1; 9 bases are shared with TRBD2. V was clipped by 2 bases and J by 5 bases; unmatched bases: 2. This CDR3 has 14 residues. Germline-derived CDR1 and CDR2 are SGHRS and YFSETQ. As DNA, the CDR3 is TGCGCCAGCAGCTTAATAGCGGGAGACAATGAGCAGTTCTTC. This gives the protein CASSLIAGDNEQFF.

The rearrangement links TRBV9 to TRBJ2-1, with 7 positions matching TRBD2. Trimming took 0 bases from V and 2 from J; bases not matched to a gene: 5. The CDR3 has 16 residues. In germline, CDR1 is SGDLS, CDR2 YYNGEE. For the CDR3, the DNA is TGTGCCAGCAGCGTAGTTGTGGGAGGGCCCTACAATGAGCAGTTCTTC. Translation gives CASSVVVGGPYNEQFF.

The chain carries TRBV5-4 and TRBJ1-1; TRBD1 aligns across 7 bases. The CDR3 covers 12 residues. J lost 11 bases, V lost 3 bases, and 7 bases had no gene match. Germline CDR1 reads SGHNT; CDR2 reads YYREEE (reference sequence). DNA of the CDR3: TGTGCCAGCAGCTCCGACAGGGTCGTGGCTTTCTTT. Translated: CASSSDRVVAFF. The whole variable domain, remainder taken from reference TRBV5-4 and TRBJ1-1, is ETGVTQSPTHLIKTRGQQVTLRCSSQSGHNTVSWYQQALGQGPQFIFQYYREEENGRGNFPPRFSGLQFPNYSSELNVNALELDDSALYLCASSSDRVVAFFGQGTRLTVV.

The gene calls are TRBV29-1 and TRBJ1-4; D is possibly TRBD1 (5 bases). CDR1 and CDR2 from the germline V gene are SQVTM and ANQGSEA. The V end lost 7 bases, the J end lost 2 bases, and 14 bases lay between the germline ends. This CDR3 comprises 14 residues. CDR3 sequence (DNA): TGCAGCGCCCGGGAAGGGGCCACTAATGAAAAACTGTTTTTT. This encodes CSAREGATNEKLFF.

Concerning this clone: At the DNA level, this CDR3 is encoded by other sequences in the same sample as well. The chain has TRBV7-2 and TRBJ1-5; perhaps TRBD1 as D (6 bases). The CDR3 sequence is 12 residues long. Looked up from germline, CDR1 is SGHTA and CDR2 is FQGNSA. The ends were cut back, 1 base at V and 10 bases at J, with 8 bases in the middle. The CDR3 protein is CASSLVGGPQHF. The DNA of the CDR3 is TGTGCCAGCAGCTTAGTAGGGGGACCCCAGCATTTT.